Listed below are T cell receptor beta chains from one sample, sequenced in a study of glioma-infiltrating T cells. TCRdb fed the multiplex PCR reads into MiXCR, producing one record per CDR3 protein. The repertoire includes about 190,000 distinct CDR3 sequences, approximately 30% of them detected once, and 20% sits in the top ten. Material for sequencing was glioma tissue, nonneoplastic brain tissue, or PBMCs (not recorded which). These receptors were obtained from a human donor with low-grade glioma or glioblastoma, undergoing nonglioma brain surgery, or in good health (not recorded which). CDR3s leave out the opening cysteine and the closing phenylalanine or tryptophan. Clone size is stated in some rows and not others, as once, few, many or a class when expanded.

len	abundance	j_gene	v_gene	CDR3aa
12	many	TRBJ2-3	TRBV7-9	ASSLALGLATQY
12	many	TRBJ2-5	TRBV7-2	ASSLLTPQETQY
13	.	TRBJ2-6	TRBV5-4	ASRYVGSGANVLT
12	.	TRBJ1-2	TRBV6-6	ASTKGQGAFGYT
15	.	TRBJ2-1	TRBV6-6	ASSYLARQGTNNEQF
13	.	TRBJ2-7	TRBV3-1	ASSQEPGLVGEQY
12	few	TRBJ2-1	TRBV10-2	ASSPSGIHNEQF
10	many	TRBJ2-5	TRBV29-1	SVGLQQETQY
12	many	TRBJ2-5	TRBV29-1	SVGLAGVAETQY
13	.	TRBJ1-1	TRBV9	ASSPSGAHATEAF
11	.	TRBJ2-2	TRBV20-1	SARDRNSGELF
11	many	TRBJ1-3	TRBV7-9	ASSTGGGNTIY
14	few	TRBJ2-6	TRBV4-1	ASSQGQGSGANVLT
12	few	TRBJ2-7	TRBV19	ASSIKLASYEQY
10	.	TRBJ2-3	TRBV7-2	AGRAGKNTQY
12	.	TRBJ1-1	TRBV7-2	ASSLSGPDTEAF
11	.	TRBJ2-1	TRBV29-1	SVAGTENNEQF
14	few	TRBJ2-2	TRBV11-2	ASSLGRGTGTGELF
13	many	TRBJ2-5	TRBV5-5	ASSWGDRGAETQY
13	many	TRBJ1-3	TRBV20-1	SASLGTATGNTIY
9	.	TRBJ2-7	TRBV12-3/TRBV12-4	ASSPSREQY
13	many	TRBJ1-5	TRBV20-1	SARERGQSGQPQH
11	many	TRBJ1-1	TRBV19	ASSIYDNTEAF
14	many	TRBJ2-1	TRBV3-1	ASSQMAGGSYNEQF
12	once	TRBJ2-4	TRBV18	ASPPSNFPSIQY
13	many	TRBJ2-1	TRBV6-1	ASTLTSGSNNEQF
13	.	TRBJ2-3	TRBV5-1	ASSSPSGSTDTQY
12	many	TRBJ2-1	TRBV2	ASSVEATINEQF
11	many	TRBJ1-1	TRBV14	ASSPSSNTEAF
11	many	TRBJ1-3	TRBV6-1	AVWHPSGNTIY
14	few	TRBJ1-1	TRBV9	ASSVGPDRGPTEAF
15	many	TRBJ2-5	TRBV3-1	ASSQDLGAGMGETQY
11	medium-sized	TRBJ2-7	TRBV28	ASSQVGTHEQY
12	.	TRBJ1-2	TRBV4-1	ASSQDRKYYGYT
11	.	TRBJ2-7	TRBV27	ASRIGKSDEQY
13	few	TRBJ2-1	TRBV9	ASSVDRGTYNEQF
13	many	TRBJ2-1	TRBV6-5	ASSYALSSYNEQF
14	once	TRBJ2-5	TRBV14	ASSRLAGLVTETQY
12	many	TRBJ2-7	TRBV20-1	SARIPPLVKEQY
13	.	TRBJ2-7	TRBV11-2	ASSLGLASYNEQY
12	.	TRBJ2-4	TRBV6-2/TRBV6-3	ASRDQGIRDIQY
11	few	TRBJ1-2	TRBV19	ASASTGLYGYT
13	many	TRBJ1-5	TRBV11-2	ASSIAGESNQPQH
8	few	TRBJ2-1	TRBV27	ASSLTELV
12	many	TRBJ2-3	TRBV7-9	ASSLAFGTDTQY